This T cell receptor beta chain derives from a study of technical replicates of blood from four donors. Profiling relied on immunoSEQ multiplex PCR, and the TCRdb table lists in-frame clones only, not all of them. The sample shows 79,000 or so clones, over 90% of them seen only once. V was clipped by 3 bases and J by 13 bases; unmatched bases: 12. The CDR3 contains 14 residues. The germline V gene encodes CDR1 SGHNT and CDR2 YENEEA. This chain links TRBV11-3 with TRBJ2-1, with 7 bases matching TRBD1. What was sequenced was T cells isolated from PBMCs. The TCR was taken from a human donor in good health. CDR3 in DNA: TGTGCCAGCAGCTTCGGAACAGGGGCCCCCGCCCAGTTCTTC. This sequence encodes CASSFGTGAPAQFF. The entire variable domain, with the rest obtained from reference TRBV11-3 and TRBJ2-1, is as follows: EAGVVQSPRYKIIEKKQPVAFWCNPISGHNTLYWYLQNLGQGPELLIRYENEEAVDDSQLPKDRFSAERLKGVDSTLKIQPAELGDSAVYLCASSFGTGAPAQFFGPGTRLTVL.